Each of the 32 T cell receptor beta chains below was sequenced from the same sample in a study of blood T cell repertoires in COVID-19. The method was immunoSEQ multiplex PCR; TCRdb's version includes in-frame clones alone and lacks a portion of them. The repertoire holds roughly 27,000 clones, with approximately 80% as singletons. Sequenced material: peripheral blood. Receptors originate from an older woman with acute or convalescent COVID-19.

This chain joins TRBV4-1 and TRBJ2-3, with 7 bases that match TRBD1. The length of the CDR3 is 16 residues. Germline V gives CDR1 MGHRA, CDR2 YSYEKL. The V segment lost 0 bases and the J segment 4 bases; nucleotides outside the gene matches: 7. The CDR3 spells CASSQDLGQASDTQYF. Written as DNA, the CDR3 is TGCGCCAGCAGCCAAGATCTAGGACAGGCCTCAGATACGCAGTATTTT.

The sample holds a few counts of this clone. The chain uses TRBV30 and TRBJ1-2; D remains ambiguous. Trimming took 0 bases from V and 5 from J, leaving 7 bases between them. The germline V gene has CDR1 GTSNPN and CDR2 SVGIG (reference sequence). The CDR3 covers 12 residues. Written as DNA, the CDR3 is TGTGCCTGGAGTGTACGGGAGTATGGCTACACCTTC. This sequence encodes CAWSVREYGYTF.

V is TRBV6-4 and J is TRBJ2-3; TRBD2 agrees at 13 bases. CDR3 size: 18 residues. V shed 5 bases, J shed 1 base, and the junction held 9 bases outside the gene matches. Germline-derived CDR1 and CDR2 are MRHNA and SNTAGT. This CDR3 is CASSQPGLAGWGTDTQYF. The DNA for the CDR3 is TGTGCCAGCAGTCAACCGGGACTAGCGGGATGGGGCACAGATACGCAGTATTTT.

V gene TRBV7-2 combines with J gene TRBJ2-7; 9 bases align to TRBD1. The CDR3 loop spans 18 amino acids. Per germline, CDR1 SGHTA and CDR2 FQGNSA. V lost 5 bases to trimming and J lost 9 bases; unmatched junction nucleotides: 23. This CDR3 reads CASSQRDRVEGSSVAQYF. The CDR3 DNA reads as TGTGCCAGCAGCCAACGGGACAGGGTTGAGGGTAGTTCGGTGGCGCAGTACTTC. The whole variable domain, filled in from reference TRBV7-2 and TRBJ2-7, reads GAGVSQSPSNKVTEKGKDVELRCDPISGHTALYWYRQSLGQGLEFLIYFQGNSAPDKSGLPSDRFSAERTGGSVSTLTIQRTQQEDSAVYLCASSQRDRVEGSSVAQYFGPGTRLTVT.

The V call is TRBV28, the J call TRBJ2-1; TRBD2 matches at 11 bases. The germline gives CDR1 MDHEN, CDR2 SYDVKM. The CDR3 spans 13 residues. Losses at the gene ends were 4 bases for V and 13 bases for J; bases not matched to a gene: 6. The CDR3 DNA is TGTGCCAGCAGTTCCGGGACTAGCGGAAACCAGTTCTTC. Amino acid sequence: CASSSGTSGNQFF. The whole variable domain, filled in from reference TRBV28 and TRBJ2-1, reads DVKVTQSSRYLVKRTGEKVFLECVQDMDHENMFWYRQDPGLGLRLIYFSYDVKMKEKGDIPEGYSVSREKKERFSLILESASTNQTSMYLCASSSGTSGNQFFGPGTRLTVL.

The gene calls are TRBV7-2 and TRBJ1-1; 10 bases agree with TRBD1. The CDR3 runs 16 residues. V gave up 2 bases and J gave up 0 bases; unmatched junction bases: 3. Germline CDR1 and CDR2: SGHTA and FQGNSA. The CDR3 DNA is TGTGCCAGCAGCTTAAGGACAGGGGGAATGAACACTGAAGCTTTCTTT. It codes for CASSLRTGGMNTEAFF. The whole variable domain, remainder taken from reference TRBV7-2 and TRBJ1-1, is GAGVSQSPSNKVTEKGKDVELRCDPISGHTALYWYRQSLGQGLEFLIYFQGNSAPDKSGLPSDRFSAERTGGSVSTLTIQRTQQEDSAVYLCASSLRTGGMNTEAFFGQGTRLTVV.

The genes are TRBV7-9 and TRBJ2-2, with a tentative D call TRBD1 (6 bases). CDR3 size: 13 residues. Per the germline V gene, CDR1 is SEHNR and CDR2 is FQNEAQ (reference sequence). The V end was cut by 1 base, the J end by 7 bases, with 7 bases between. The DNA for the CDR3 is TGTGCCAGCAGCTTAGTACAGGGCGGGGAGCTGTTTTTT. This encodes CASSLVQGGELFF.

The rearrangement joins TRBV29-1 to TRBJ1-3, with D tentatively TRBD1 (6 bases). V was trimmed by 3 bases and J by 4 bases, leaving 13 bases between them. Looked up from germline, CDR1 is SQVTM and CDR2 is ANQGSEA. This CDR3 is 14 amino acids long. The CDR3 protein is CSVDVQGSGNTIYF. In DNA, the CDR3 is TGCAGCGTTGACGTACAGGGAAGCGGAAACACCATATATTTT.

This chain uses TRBV19 with TRBJ1-4; 8 bases are a match to TRBD1. Trimming cost V 4 bases and J 8 bases; bases outside gene matches: 15. This CDR3 is 17 amino acids long. Germline V lookup: CDR1 LNHDA, CDR2 SQIVND (reference sequence). CDR3 DNA: TGTGCCAGTAGTACCGGACAGGGAGTCGATTTCGGGGAAAAACTGTTTTTT. Translation: CASSTGQGVDFGEKLFF.

CDR3 coding DNA: TGTGCCAGCAGGGCAGCGGGCGAGCAGTACTTC. It specifies CASRAAGEQYF. V usage is TRBV6-5 and J usage is TRBJ2-7; tentative D call: TRBD2 (6 bases). From germline, CDR1 is MNHEY and CDR2 SVGAGI. This CDR3 region has 11 residues. V was cut by 6 bases and J by 6 bases, with 9 bases left in between.

This clone was observed a handful of times. The chain couples TRBV7-8 to TRBJ2-7, with 15 bases identical to TRBD2. CDR3 size: 17 residues. Trimming cost V 5 bases and J 4 bases; bases outside gene matches: 9. Germline lookup yields CDR1 SGHVS and CDR2 FQNEAQ. The CDR3 bases are TGTGCCAGCAGCACGGGACTAGCGGGGGGCCGTCGTTACGAGCAGTACTTC. Encoded protein: CASSTGLAGGRRYEQYF. The full variable domain, its missing parts supplied by reference TRBV7-8 and TRBJ2-7, is GAGVSQSPRYKVAKRGQDVALRCDPISGHVSLFWYQQALGQGPEFLTYFQNEAQLDKSGLPSDRFFAERPEGSVSTLKIQRTQQEDSAVYLCASSTGLAGGRRYEQYFGPGTRLTVT.

The chain links TRBV7-3 to TRBJ2-5; 8 bases line up with TRBD1. Looked up from germline, CDR1 is SGHTA and CDR2 is FQGTGA. Germline trimming cut 0 bases from V and 11 bases from J; bases unmatched to any gene: 5. The CDR3 extends over 13 amino acids. The CDR3 DNA is TGTGCCAGCAGCTTAACGGGGACAGGTATTCAGTACTTC. Protein product: CASSLTGTGIQYF. Together with reference TRBV7-3 and TRBJ2-5, the CDR3 gives the full variable domain: GAGVSQTPSNKVTEKGKYVELRCDPISGHTALYWYRQSLGQGPEFLIYFQGTGAADDSGLPNDRFFAVRPEGSVSTLKIQRTERGDSAVYLCASSLTGTGIQYFGPGTRLLVL.

The J gene is TRBJ2-5, the V gene TRBV7-9; D gene unclear. V was pared by 2 bases and J by 0 bases, with 4 bases between. CDR1 and CDR2 from the germline V gene are SEHNR and FQNEAQ (reference sequence). This CDR3 spans 13 amino acids. CDR3 region: CASSLLHQETQYF. CDR3 coding DNA: TGTGCCAGCAGCTTACTTCACCAAGAGACCCAGTACTTC.

The gene calls are TRBV5-1 and TRBJ2-3, with D maybe TRBD2 (6 bases). Germline values: CDR1 SGHRS, CDR2 YFSETQ. CDR3 length: 13 residues. The germline V and J ends were trimmed by 8 bases and 6 bases, with 16 bases remaining between them. CDR3 in DNA: TGCGCCAGTACGTGGAGGGCCGGTGATACGCAGTATTTT. The encoded protein is CASTWRAGDTQYF.

Comments on this clone: An end of the junction differs from the germline gene, which may be a read error. V is TRBV28 and J is TRBJ2-7; the match to TRBD2 covers 7 bases. This CDR3 has 14 amino acids. Germline CDR1 is MDHEN and CDR2 is SYDVKM. CDR3 sequence (DNA): TGTGCCAGCGGGGGGGGGACGGTCTCCAACGAGCAGTACTTC. This gives the protein CASGGGTVSNEQYF.

In this sample, this clone turned up a few times. The genes are TRBV5-4 and TRBJ2-5; 8 positions match TRBD1. Trimming removed 4 bases from V and 2 bases from J; junction bases left unmatched: 10. The germline CDR1 and CDR2 sequences are SGHNT and YYREEE (reference sequence). CDR3 length equals 16 residues. The CDR3 sequence: CASSIFSGGRQETQYF. The CDR3 bases are TGTGCCAGCAGCATTTTCTCAGGGGGCAGGCAAGAGACCCAGTACTTC.

This chain uses TRBV9 with TRBJ1-3; D is unclear. In germline, CDR1 is SGDLS, CDR2 YYNGEE. Deletions cut 10 bases from V and 4 bases from J, with 15 bases between. This CDR3 is 13 amino acids long. CDR3: CASSEGVGNTIYF. The CDR3 DNA is TGTGCCTCCTCCGAAGGAGTCGGAAACACCATATATTTT. The entire variable domain, with the rest obtained from reference TRBV9 and TRBJ1-3, is as follows: DSGVTQTPKHLITATGQRVTLRCSPRSGDLSVYWYQQSLDQGLQFLIQYYNGEERAKGNILERFSAQQFPDLHSELNLSSLELGDSALYFCASSEGVGNTIYFGEGSWLTVV.

The chain has TRBV6-5 and TRBJ2-5, with 7 bases matching TRBD2. The CDR3 contains 14 residues. Germline values: CDR1 MNHEY, CDR2 SVGAGI. V shed 6 bases and J 2 bases; nucleotides not matched to a gene: 6. CDR3: CASSDSSGQETQYF. The CDR3 DNA reads as TGTGCCAGCAGCGATTCTAGCGGACAAGAGACCCAGTACTTC.

This chain links TRBV12-3 or TRBV12-4 with TRBJ2-2; possible D gene TRBD2, 6 bases. Trimming removed 7 bases at V and 7 bases at J, with 13 bases between. The CDR3 loop spans 13 amino acids. The DNA of the CDR3 is TGTGCCAGCACTCCCACCGGGAGCGGGGAGCTGTTTTTT. Its protein product is CASTPTGSGELFF.

The chain couples TRBV6-2 or TRBV6-3 to TRBJ1-1; D gene unclear. CDR1 MNHEY and CDR2 SVGEGT come from the germline V gene. V lost 3 bases, J lost 4 bases, and 12 bases lay in between. The CDR3 is 14 amino acids. The CDR3 region is CASSYMRSLTEAFF. DNA of the CDR3: TGTGCCAGCAGTTATATGAGGAGTCTCACTGAAGCTTTCTTT.

The chain has TRBV18 and TRBJ2-1, with TRBD2 as a possible D gene (6 bases). Trimming pared 4 bases from V and 14 bases from J, leaving 15 bases between. The germline V gene encodes CDR1 KGHSH and CDR2 LQKENI. The CDR3 runs to 12 residues. The CDR3 is CASSRGGSGEFF. The DNA of the CDR3 is TGTGCCAGCTCACGGGGCGGCTCGGGGGAGTTCTTC.

V gene TRBV5-5 combines with J gene TRBJ2-2, with D unclear. With 0 bases removed from V and 0 bases from J, the gap between germline ends came to 6 bases. In germline, CDR1 is SGHKS, CDR2 YYEKEE (reference sequence). This CDR3 is 15 amino acids long. The CDR3 region is CASSLGRTNTGELFF. For the CDR3, the DNA is TGTGCCAGCAGCTTGGGGCGGACGAACACCGGGGAGCTGTTTTTT.

This chain joins TRBV7-8 and TRBJ1-2; TRBD1 matches 10 bases. With 3 bases clipped from V and 8 bases from J, the junction kept 6 bases outside the gene matches. Germline V gene sequence: CDR1 SGHVS, CDR2 FQNEAQ. CDR3 length: 14 residues. CDR3: CASSLVVTGGGYTF. The DNA of the CDR3 is TGTGCCAGCAGCTTGGTCGTGACAGGGGGCGGCTACACCTTC.

The gene calls are TRBV28 and TRBJ1-6, with 8 bases aligning to TRBD1. The CDR3 is 18 residues long. CDR1 and CDR2 (germline): MDHEN, SYDVKM. Unmatched junction bases numbered 12, after V lost 4 bases and J lost 4 bases. The CDR3 spells CASSSMRGWTGYNSPLHF. The CDR3 DNA reads as TGTGCCAGCAGTTCTATGAGGGGTTGGACAGGGTATAATTCACCCCTCCACTTT.

This clone came up a few times. J is TRBJ2-3 and V is TRBV11-3; D gene uncertain. This CDR3 is built from 15 residues. CDR1 and CDR2 from the germline V gene are SGHNT and YENEEA. V dropped 1 base and J dropped 0 bases, with 8 bases sitting between them. In DNA, the CDR3 is TGTGCCAGCAGCTTAGGATCAGGTAGCACAGATACGCAGTATTTT. Its protein is CASSLGSGSTDTQYF.

The chain is built from TRBV30 and TRBJ1-2; D is perhaps TRBD1 (6 bases). In germline, CDR1 is GTSNPN, CDR2 SVGIG (reference sequence). Trimming took off 0 bases at V and 1 base at J, with 9 bases between the two ends. The CDR3 length is 14 residues. DNA of the CDR3: TGTGCCTGGAGTGTACAGGGCGGTAACTATGGCTACACCTTC. Translation gives CAWSVQGGNYGYTF.

The V call is TRBV20-1, the J call TRBJ2-7; D remains unclear. Trimming took 6 bases from V and 6 from J, leaving 12 bases between them. Germline CDR1 reads DFQATT; CDR2 reads SNEGSKA (reference sequence). This CDR3 contains 11 residues. This CDR3 is CSARTWAEQYF. As DNA, the CDR3 is TGCAGTGCCCGTACTTGGGCCGAGCAGTACTTC.

The V and J genes are TRBV20-1 and TRBJ2-1, with 8 bases aligning to TRBD2. The germline CDR1 and CDR2 sequences are DFQATT and SNEGSKA (reference sequence). There are 15 residues in the CDR3. Unmatched junction bases numbered 9, after V lost 3 bases and J lost 5 bases. The CDR3 DNA follows: TGCAGTGCTAGTCCCCCGGAGCGGGGGAACAATGAGCAGTTCTTC. Its protein product is CSASPPERGNNEQFF.

CDR3 nucleotides: TGTGCCAGCAGCCCTACCTCCTGGACAGATAATGAAAAACTGTTTTTT. Protein product: CASSPTSWTDNEKLFF. This chain joins TRBV28 and TRBJ1-4, with a tentative D call TRBD1 (6 bases). Germline CDR1 reads MDHEN; CDR2 reads SYDVKM. V was pared by 6 bases and J by 4 bases, with 18 bases between. The CDR3 length is 16 residues.

The V and J genes are TRBV7-8 and TRBJ2-1; TRBD2 agrees at 10 bases. The CDR3 is 18 residues long. V shed 0 bases and J 5 bases; nucleotides not matched to a gene: 10. Germline loops: CDR1 SGHVS, CDR2 FQNEAQ. CDR3 region: CASSLAGLAGESDNEQFF. The CDR3 nucleotides are TGTGCCAGCAGCTTAGCGGGTCTAGCGGGGGAGAGTGACAATGAGCAGTTCTTC.

This chain links TRBV7-2 with TRBJ1-2; 9 nucleotides line up with TRBD1. V was clipped by 2 bases and J by 5 bases; unmatched bases: 6. Per the germline V gene, CDR1 is SGHTA and CDR2 is FQGNSA. This CDR3 has 15 amino acids. CDR3 sequence: CASSLTQGAGYGYTF. The CDR3, as DNA: TGTGCCAGCAGCTTAACACAGGGGGCAGGGTATGGCTACACCTTC. Together with reference TRBV7-2 and TRBJ1-2, the CDR3 gives the full variable domain: GAGVSQSPSNKVTEKGKDVELRCDPISGHTALYWYRQSLGQGLEFLIYFQGNSAPDKSGLPSDRFSAERTGGSVSTLTIQRTQQEDSAVYLCASSLTQGAGYGYTFGSGTRLTVV.

The CDR3 loop is CASSPGVVPGYTF. CDR3 DNA sequence: TGTGCCAGCAGCCCAGGTGTCGTCCCTGGCTACACCTTC. The chain carries TRBV14 and TRBJ1-2; D not resolved. The CDR3 loop spans 13 amino acids. The V gene's germline CDR1 is SGHDN and CDR2 FVKESK. Trimming took off 4 bases at V and 7 bases at J, with 13 bases between the two ends.